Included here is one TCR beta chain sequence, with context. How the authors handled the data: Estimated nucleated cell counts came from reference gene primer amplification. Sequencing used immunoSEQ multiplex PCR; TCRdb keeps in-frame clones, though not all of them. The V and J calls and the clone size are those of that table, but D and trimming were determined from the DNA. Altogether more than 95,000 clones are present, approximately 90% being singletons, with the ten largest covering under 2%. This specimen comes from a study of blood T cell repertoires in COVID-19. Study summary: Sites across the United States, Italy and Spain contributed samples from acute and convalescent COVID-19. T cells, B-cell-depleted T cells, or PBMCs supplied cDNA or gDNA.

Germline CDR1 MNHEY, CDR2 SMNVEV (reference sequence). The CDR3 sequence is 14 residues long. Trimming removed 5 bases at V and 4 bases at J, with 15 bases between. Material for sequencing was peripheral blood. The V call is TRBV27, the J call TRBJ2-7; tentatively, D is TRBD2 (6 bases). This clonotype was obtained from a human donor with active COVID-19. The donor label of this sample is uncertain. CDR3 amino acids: CASSLAGTLYEQYF. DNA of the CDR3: TGTGCCAGCAGTCTCGCGGGAACCCTTTACGAGCAGTACTTC.